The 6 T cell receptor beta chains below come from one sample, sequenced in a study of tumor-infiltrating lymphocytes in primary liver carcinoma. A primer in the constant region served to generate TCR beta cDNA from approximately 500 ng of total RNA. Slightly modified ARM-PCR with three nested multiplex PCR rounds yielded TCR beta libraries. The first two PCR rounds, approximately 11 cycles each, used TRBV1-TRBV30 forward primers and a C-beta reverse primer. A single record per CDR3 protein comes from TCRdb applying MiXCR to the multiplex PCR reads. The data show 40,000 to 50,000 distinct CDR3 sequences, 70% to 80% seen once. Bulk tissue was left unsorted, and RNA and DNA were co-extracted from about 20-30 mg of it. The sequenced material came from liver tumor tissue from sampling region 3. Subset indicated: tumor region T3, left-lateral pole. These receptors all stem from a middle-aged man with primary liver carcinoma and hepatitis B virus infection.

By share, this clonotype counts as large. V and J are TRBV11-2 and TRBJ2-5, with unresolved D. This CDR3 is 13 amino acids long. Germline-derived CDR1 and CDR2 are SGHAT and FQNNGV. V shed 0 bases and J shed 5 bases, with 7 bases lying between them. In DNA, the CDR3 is TGTGCCAGCAGCTTAGATTTTCTGGAGACCCAGTACTTC. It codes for CASSLDFLETQYF.

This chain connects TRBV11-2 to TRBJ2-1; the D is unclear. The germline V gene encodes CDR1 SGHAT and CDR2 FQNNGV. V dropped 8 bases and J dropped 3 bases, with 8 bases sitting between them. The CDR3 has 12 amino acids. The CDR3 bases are TGTGCCAGCTTGCCGGACTACAATGAGCAGTTCTTC. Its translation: CASLPDYNEQFF.

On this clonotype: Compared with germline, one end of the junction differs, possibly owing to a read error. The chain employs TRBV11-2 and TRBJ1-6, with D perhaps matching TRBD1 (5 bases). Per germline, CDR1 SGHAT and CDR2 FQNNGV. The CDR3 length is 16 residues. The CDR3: CAGNLGVSGEGSPPHF. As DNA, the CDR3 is TGTGCCGGCAACTTAGGGGTCTCTGGAGAAGGTTCACCCCCCCACTTT.

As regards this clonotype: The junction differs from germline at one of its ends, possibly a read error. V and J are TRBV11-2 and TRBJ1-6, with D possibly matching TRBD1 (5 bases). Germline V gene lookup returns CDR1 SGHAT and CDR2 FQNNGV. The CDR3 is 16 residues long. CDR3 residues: CVSNLGVSGEGSPLHF. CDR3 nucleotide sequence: TGTGTCAGCAACTTAGGGGTCTCTGGAGAAGGTTCACCGCTCCACTTT.

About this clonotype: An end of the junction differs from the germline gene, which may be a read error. The CDR3 nucleotides read TGTGCCAGTAGTTGGGGACAGGTCGCTACGAGAGGGCAGTACTTC. It specifies CASSWGQVATRGQYF. The rearrangement joins TRBV6-8 to TRBJ2-7, with TRBD1 matching over 8 bases. The CDR3 is 15 residues long. Germline CDR1 reads MNHGY; CDR2 reads SAAAGT.

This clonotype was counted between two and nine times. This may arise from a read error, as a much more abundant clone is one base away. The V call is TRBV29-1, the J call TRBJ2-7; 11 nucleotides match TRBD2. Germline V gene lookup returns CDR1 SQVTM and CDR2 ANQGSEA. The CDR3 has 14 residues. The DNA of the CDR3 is TGCGGCGTAGCCGGGACTAGCGGCTTCTACGAGCAGTACTTC. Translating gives CGVAGTSGFYEQYF.